This T cell receptor beta chain is drawn from a study of control samples from healthy donors and cancer patients. Assay: immunoSEQ multiplex PCR; the TCRdb copy retains only in-frame clones and omits some. This sample carries some 100,000 clones, approximately 80% of them seen once, and the ten largest clones take about 10%. The V gene's germline CDR1 is SQVTM and CDR2 ANQGSEA. CDR3 length: 15 residues. With 7 bases clipped from V and 3 bases from J, the junction kept 5 bases outside the gene matches. The TCR was taken from a woman aged 30 to 39 in good health. Material: blood. This chain links TRBV29-1 with TRBJ2-1; 14 bases fit TRBD2. This chain's CDR3 is CSAGLAGGLYNEQFF. For the CDR3, the DNA is TGCAGCGCCGGACTAGCGGGGGGCCTCTACAATGAGCAGTTCTTC.